The 31 T cell receptor beta chains reported below all come from one sample, sequenced in a study of T cell responses to AZD1222 COVID-19 vaccine. Assay: immunoSEQ multiplex PCR; the TCRdb copy retains only in-frame clones and omits some. There are 150,000 to 200,000 clones in the sample; roughly 92% occur only once, and approximately 1% lies in the top ten. Source: peripheral blood, taken 28 days after the second AZD1222 dose. The receptors were sampled from an adult who received the AZD1222 COVID-19 vaccine.

The chain joins TRBV19 to TRBJ1-5, with D perhaps matching TRBD1 (5 bases). V lost 9 bases, J lost 2 bases, and 20 bases lay in between. The length of the CDR3 is 16 residues. The germline V gene encodes CDR1 LNHDA and CDR2 SQIVND (reference sequence). The CDR3 protein is CASAPRGGVGNQPQHF. The CDR3 DNA follows: TGTGCCAGCGCACCACGGGGAGGGGTCGGCAATCAGCCCCAGCATTTT.

This chain joins TRBV6-5 and TRBJ1-3; the D gene is possibly TRBD1 (5 bases). CDR1 is MNHEY and CDR2 is SVGAGI in the germline V gene. The CDR3 has 15 residues. The germline V and J ends were trimmed by 6 bases and 4 bases, with 16 bases remaining between them. CDR3 in amino acids: CASSRPGGTGNTIYF. The CDR3 DNA reads as TGTGCCAGCAGCCGACCGGGGGGGACCGGAAACACCATATATTTT.

A few counts support this clone. The J gene is TRBJ1-3, the V gene TRBV6-5; D possibly corresponds to TRBD1 (6 bases). Germline CDR1 MNHEY, CDR2 SVGAGI. The CDR3 runs to 13 residues. V lost 4 bases and J lost 3, with 7 bases in between. The CDR3 DNA reads as TGTGCCAGCAGTTTGACAGGTGGAAACACCATATATTTT. It is translated as CASSLTGGNTIYF.

This clone was seen only once. This chain connects TRBV18 to TRBJ2-1, with unresolved D. Germline V gene sequence: CDR1 KGHSH, CDR2 LQKENI. The CDR3 length is 12 residues. Trimming pared 5 bases from V and 7 bases from J, leaving 9 bases between. The CDR3: CASSASRNEQFF. CDR3 nucleotide sequence: TGTGCCAGCTCAGCTTCTCGGAATGAGCAGTTCTTC.

The genes are TRBV5-1 and TRBJ1-4; no firm D call. The CDR3 has 14 amino acids. V was cut by 0 bases and J by 8 bases, with 11 bases left in between. Looked up from germline, CDR1 is SGHRS and CDR2 is YFSETQ. The CDR3 bases are TGCGCCAGCAGCTTGGTGGGTGTACAAGAAAAACTGTTTTTT. Protein: CASSLVGVQEKLFF.

This clone is a singleton in its sample. The chain joins TRBV14 to TRBJ2-1, with 12 positions matching TRBD2. Trimming took 2 bases from V and 2 from J; bases not matched to a gene: 7. There are 18 residues in the CDR3. From germline, CDR1 is SGHDN and CDR2 FVKESK. CDR3 DNA: TGTGCCAGCAGCCAATTGCTAGCGGGGGGGTTCGCCTACAATGAGCAGTTCTTC. As protein: CASSQLLAGGFAYNEQFF.

CDR3 nucleotides: TGTGCCAGCAGCTTTTCCGATCTGGGGGTTCAGTACTTC. It is translated as CASSFSDLGVQYF. This rearrangement joins TRBV7-3 to TRBJ2-4; D may correspond to TRBD1 or TRBD2 (5 bases each). Germline CDR1 reads SGHTA; CDR2 reads FQGTGA. Trimming removed 3 bases at V and 11 bases at J, with 14 bases between. There are 13 residues in the CDR3.

The chain employs TRBV5-6 and TRBJ2-1, with D maybe TRBD1 (6 bases). Trimming took off 1 base at V and 6 bases at J, with 14 bases between the two ends. CDR1 is SGHDT, CDR2 YYEEEE, per germline. There are 15 residues in the CDR3. The CDR3 DNA reads TGTGCCAGCAGCTTGACGGGACAACTCGGCAATGAGCAGTTCTTC. Residues: CASSLTGQLGNEQFF. Based on the CDR3 plus reference TRBV5-6 and TRBJ2-1, the full variable domain is DAGVTQSPTHLIKTRGQQVTLRCSPKSGHDTVSWYQQALGQGPQFIFQYYEEEERQRGNFPDRFSGHQFPNYSSELNVNALLLGDSALYLCASSLTGQLGNEQFFGPGTRLTVL.

The CDR3 loop reads CASSFTYGELFF. The DNA of the CDR3 is TGTGCCAGCAGCTTTACTTACGGGGAGCTGTTTTTT. The chain recombines TRBV5-5 with TRBJ2-2; D gene uncertain. CDR1 is SGHKS and CDR2 is YYEKEE in the germline V gene (reference sequence). The CDR3 consists of 12 residues. Trimming took 2 bases from V and 7 from J, leaving 6 bases between them.

This chain joins TRBV28 and TRBJ2-3; D gene ambiguous. Germline CDR1 is MDHEN and CDR2 is SYDVKM. The CDR3 length is 11 residues. Trimming stripped 10 bases from V and 4 bases from J, with 9 bases between. The CDR3 sequence is CANEEADTQYF. CDR3 in DNA: TGTGCCAACGAGGAAGCAGATACGCAGTATTTT.

This rearrangement joins TRBV5-4 to TRBJ2-1; D might be TRBD1 or TRBD2, each matching 6 bases. The germline V gene has CDR1 SGHNT and CDR2 YYREEE (reference sequence). The CDR3 length is 12 residues. V lost 3 bases and J 9 bases, leaving 10 bases between the germline ends. The CDR3 region is CASSSQGGEQFF. The CDR3 DNA is TGTGCCAGCAGCTCACAGGGAGGTGAGCAGTTCTTC.

The chain combines TRBV7-6 with TRBJ1-5; 11 bases line up with TRBD1. V lost 5 bases to trimming and J lost 1 base; unmatched junction nucleotides: 7. Germline V gives CDR1 SGHVS, CDR2 FNYEAQ. This CDR3 region has 17 residues. The CDR3 loop is CASSTGQGAWSNQPQHF. For the CDR3, the DNA is TGTGCCAGCAGCACCGGACAGGGGGCTTGGAGCAATCAGCCCCAGCATTTT. The whole variable domain, filled in from reference TRBV7-6 and TRBJ1-5, reads GAGVSQSPRYKVTKRGQDVALRCDPISGHVSLYWYRQALGQGPEFLTYFNYEAQQDKSGLPNDRFSAERPEGSISTLTIQRTEQRDSAMYRCASSTGQGAWSNQPQHFGDGTRLSIL.

The V and J genes are TRBV3-1 (or the pseudogene TRBV3-2) and TRBJ1-2; TRBD1 might be the D (6 bases). The CDR3 extends over 13 amino acids. Germline-derived CDR1 and CDR2 are LGHDT and YNNKEL (reference sequence). V was clipped by 4 bases and J by 4 bases, with 10 bases between them. For the CDR3, the DNA is TGTGCCAGCAGCCCCAGGACAGTCTATGGCTACACCTTC. This sequence encodes CASSPRTVYGYTF.

The V call is TRBV3-1 (or the pseudogene TRBV3-2), the J call TRBJ1-3, with D uncertain. Trimming cost V 2 bases and J 0 bases, with 8 bases left between them. From germline, CDR1 is LGHDT and CDR2 YNNKEL (reference sequence). The CDR3 has 15 amino acids. CDR3 sequence (DNA): TGTGCCAGCAGCCAATCGGACCTCTCTGGAAACACCATATATTTT. This translates into CASSQSDLSGNTIYF.

The chain has TRBV10-3 and TRBJ1-2, with D possibly matching TRBD1 (6 bases). The CDR3 contains 19 residues. From germline, CDR1 is ENHRY and CDR2 SYGVKD. Trimming left V 7 bases short and J 2 bases short, with 29 bases between. The CDR3 coding sequence is TGTGCCATCACGGGGGCGCTAAGCGCCCTCATCATCGGCAACTATGGCTACACCTTC. Translating gives CAITGALSALIIGNYGYTF.

The rearrangement links TRBV4-1 to TRBJ1-1; TRBD1 aligns across 10 bases. In germline, CDR1 is MGHRA, CDR2 YSYEKL. V lost 1 base and J lost 5; bases outside the gene matches: 22. The CDR3 spans 21 residues. The CDR3 DNA reads as TGCGCCAGCAGCCAAGTCTTAATATACCCCTACGACAGGGGGCTGGGTACTGAAGCTTTCTTT. Residues: CASSQVLIYPYDRGLGTEAFF.

This rearrangement joins TRBV4-1 to TRBJ1-5; D remains unclear. V gave up 0 bases and J gave up 4 bases, with 13 bases separating them. This CDR3 comprises 16 residues. The germline gives CDR1 MGHRA, CDR2 YSYEKL. As DNA, the CDR3 is TGCGCCAGCAGCCAAGACAAGGCAGGAGGGAATCAGCCCCAGCATTTT. Its protein is CASSQDKAGGNQPQHF.

The chain combines TRBV19 with TRBJ1-1, with D possibly being TRBD1 (6 bases). The germline CDR1 and CDR2 sequences are LNHDA and SQIVND (reference sequence). The ends were cut back, 6 bases at V and 3 bases at J, with 17 bases in the middle. CDR3 length equals 15 residues. Here the CDR3 reads CASSRTPYRDTEAFF. CDR3 nucleotide sequence: TGTGCCAGTAGCAGGACACCCTACAGGGACACTGAAGCTTTCTTT.

The chain uses TRBV5-8 and TRBJ2-1; D may match TRBD1 or TRBD2 (5 bases each). The V gene's germline CDR1 is SGHTS and CDR2 YDEGEE. The CDR3 totals 15 residues. Trimming removed 3 bases at V and 3 bases at J, with 13 bases between. CDR3 protein: CASSYGAGSYNEQFF. CDR3 bases: TGTGCCAGCAGCTACGGGGCAGGGAGCTACAATGAGCAGTTCTTC. Full variable domain (remainder filled in from reference TRBV5-8 and TRBJ2-1): EAGVTQSPTHLIKTRGQQATLRCSPISGHTSVYWYQQALGLGLQFLLWYDEGEERNRGNFPPRFSGRQFPNYSSELNVNALELEDSALYLCASSYGAGSYNEQFFGPGTRLTVL.

The chain couples TRBV6-6 to TRBJ1-2, with D tentatively TRBD1 (5 bases). The CDR3 totals 15 residues. The germline V gene has CDR1 MNHNY and CDR2 SVGAGI (reference sequence). V was pared by 2 bases and J by 2 bases, with 12 bases between. In DNA, the CDR3 is TGTGCCAGCAGTTACATCGCAGGGAGGAACTATGGCTACACCTTC. It yields the protein CASSYIAGRNYGYTF.

The chain employs TRBV3-1 (or the pseudogene TRBV3-2) and TRBJ2-3; D uncertain. V dropped 0 bases and J dropped 6 bases, with 19 bases sitting between them. The CDR3 is 17 residues long. The germline gives CDR1 LGHDT, CDR2 YNNKEL (reference sequence). CDR3 protein: CASSQDCLPEEADTQYF. The CDR3 DNA is TGTGCCAGCAGCCAAGATTGTCTGCCGGAAGAAGCGGATACGCAGTATTTT.

The genes are TRBV30 and TRBJ1-5; D remains unclear. The germline V gene has CDR1 GTSNPN and CDR2 SVGIG (reference sequence). Trimming left V 1 base short and J 4 bases short, with 5 bases between. The CDR3 consists of 12 residues. The CDR3 region is CAWSEGNQPQHF. Written as DNA, the CDR3 is TGTGCCTGGAGTGAGGGTAATCAGCCCCAGCATTTT.

The rearrangement links TRBV7-2 to TRBJ2-1; D is possibly TRBD1 (5 bases). Per the germline V gene, CDR1 is SGHTA and CDR2 is FQGNSA. V lost 5 bases, J lost 2 bases, and 16 bases lay in between. The CDR3 runs to 16 residues. The CDR3 nucleotides read TGTGCCAGCAGCGCCCGCCCCGCGACAGCCTACAATGAGCAGTTCTTC. Translated, it gives CASSARPATAYNEQFF.

The V and J genes are TRBV12-3 or TRBV12-4 and TRBJ2-2, with unresolved D. Trimming cost V 2 bases and J 8 bases, with 3 bases left between them. The CDR3 is made up of 11 amino acids. The CDR3 coding sequence is TGTGCCAGCAGTTTATGGGGGGAGCTGTTTTTT. Amino acid sequence: CASSLWGELFF.

V and J are TRBV30 and TRBJ1-1; D is unclear. Germline V gene data show CDR1 as GTSNPN and CDR2 as SVGIG (reference sequence). This CDR3 is 16 amino acids long. V gave up 2 bases and J gave up 4 bases, with 20 bases separating them. CDR3 loop: CAWSPEGEFFGTEAFF. CDR3 DNA: TGTGCCTGGAGTCCCGAGGGCGAGTTTTTTGGCACTGAAGCTTTCTTT.

The chain couples TRBV9 to TRBJ2-7; unclear D gene. Germline V gene sequence: CDR1 SGDLS, CDR2 YYNGEE. The V end was cut by 4 bases, the J end by 4 bases, with 18 bases between. This CDR3 region has 15 residues. The DNA of the CDR3 is TGTGCCAGCAGCCCCCCTTGGGCGACCCTGTACGAGCAGTACTTC. It yields the protein CASSPPWATLYEQYF.

The chain links TRBV19 to TRBJ1-5; TRBD1 matches 7 bases. The CDR3 consists of 14 residues. The V and J ends lost 7 bases and 6 bases, in that order; junction bases with no gene match: 9. Germline lookup yields CDR1 LNHDA and CDR2 SQIVND (reference sequence). Here the CDR3 reads CASKRSGGSQPQHF. The DNA for the CDR3 is TGTGCCAGTAAGAGGTCAGGGGGGAGTCAGCCCCAGCATTTT.

The chain uses TRBV30 and TRBJ1-3, with D perhaps matching TRBD1 (5 bases). Germline V CDR1 and CDR2: GTSNPN, SVGIG (reference sequence). This CDR3 spans 15 amino acids. The V end was cut by 5 bases, the J end by 7 bases, with 21 bases between. CDR3 in amino acids: CAWPESGTAFNTIYF. In DNA form, the CDR3 reads TGTGCCTGGCCTGAATCCGGGACCGCTTTTAACACCATATATTTT.

The rearrangement uses TRBV4-1 and TRBJ1-2; D gene unclear. The CDR3 runs to 16 residues. Germline V CDR1 and CDR2: MGHRA, YSYEKL. V lost 0 bases and J 3 bases, leaving 14 bases between the germline ends. In nucleotides, the CDR3 is TGCGCCAGCAGCCAAGATCGGGCGACGGTTCACTATGGCTACACCTTC. Translated, it gives CASSQDRATVHYGYTF.

The V call is TRBV3-1 (or the pseudogene TRBV3-2), the J call TRBJ1-6; D is undetermined. The CDR3 extends over 14 amino acids. Looked up from germline, CDR1 is LGHDT and CDR2 is YNNKEL (reference sequence). V was pared by 3 bases and J by 7 bases, with 10 bases between. The CDR3 sequence: CASSHSGPNSPLHF. DNA of the CDR3: TGTGCCAGCAGCCATTCCGGGCCGAATTCACCCCTCCACTTT.

The chain is built from TRBV15 and TRBJ1-1; D is possibly TRBD1 (6 bases). Trimming stripped 5 bases from V and 8 bases from J, with 18 bases between. This CDR3 spans 14 amino acids. CDR1 is LNHNV, CDR2 YYDKDF, per germline (reference sequence). The CDR3 here is CATSSPQGRSEAFF. CDR3 coding DNA: TGTGCCACCAGCTCCCCGCAGGGGCGATCGGAAGCTTTCTTT. The complete variable domain, with remaining parts taken from reference TRBV15 and TRBJ1-1, reads DAMVIQNPRYQVTQFGKPVTLSCSQTLNHNVMYWYQQKSSQAPKLLFHYYDKDFNNEADTPDNFQSRRPNTSFCFLDIRSPGLGDTAMYLCATSSPQGRSEAFFGQGTRLTVV.